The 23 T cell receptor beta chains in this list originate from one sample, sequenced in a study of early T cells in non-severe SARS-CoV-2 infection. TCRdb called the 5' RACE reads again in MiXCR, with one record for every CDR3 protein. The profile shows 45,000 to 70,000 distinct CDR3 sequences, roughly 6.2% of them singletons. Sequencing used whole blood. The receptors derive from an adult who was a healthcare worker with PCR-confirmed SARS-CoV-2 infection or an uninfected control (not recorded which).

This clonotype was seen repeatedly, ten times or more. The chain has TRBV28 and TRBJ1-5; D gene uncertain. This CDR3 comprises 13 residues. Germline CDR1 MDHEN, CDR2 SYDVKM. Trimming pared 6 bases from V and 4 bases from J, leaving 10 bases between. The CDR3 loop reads CASSEGLNQPQHF. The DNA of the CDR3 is TGTGCCAGCAGCGAGGGATTAAATCAGCCCCAGCATTTT. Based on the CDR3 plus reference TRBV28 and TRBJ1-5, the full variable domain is DVKVTQSSRYLVKRTGEKVFLECVQDMDHENMFWYRQDPGLGLRLIYFSYDVKMKEKGDIPEGYSVSREKKERFSLILESASTNQTSMYLCASSEGLNQPQHFGDGTRLSIL.

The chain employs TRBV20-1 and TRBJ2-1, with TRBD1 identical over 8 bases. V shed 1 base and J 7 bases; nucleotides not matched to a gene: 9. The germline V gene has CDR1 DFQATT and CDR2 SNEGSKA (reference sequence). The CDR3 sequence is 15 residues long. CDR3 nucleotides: TGCAGTGCTAGAGTTTCCCGGACAGGGAGAAATGAGCAGTTCTTC. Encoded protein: CSARVSRTGRNEQFF.

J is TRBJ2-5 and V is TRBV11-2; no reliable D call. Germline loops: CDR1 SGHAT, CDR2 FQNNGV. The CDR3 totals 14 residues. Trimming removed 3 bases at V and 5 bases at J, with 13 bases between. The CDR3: CASSFISRDETQYF. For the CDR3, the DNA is TGTGCCAGCAGCTTTATAAGTCGAGACGAGACCCAGTACTTC.

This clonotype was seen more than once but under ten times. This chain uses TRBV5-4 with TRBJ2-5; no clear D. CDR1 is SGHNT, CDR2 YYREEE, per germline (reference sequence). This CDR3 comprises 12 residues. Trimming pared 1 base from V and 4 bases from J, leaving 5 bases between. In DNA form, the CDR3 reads TGTGCCAGCAGCTTGAAGCGAGAGACCCAGTACTTC. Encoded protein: CASSLKRETQYF.

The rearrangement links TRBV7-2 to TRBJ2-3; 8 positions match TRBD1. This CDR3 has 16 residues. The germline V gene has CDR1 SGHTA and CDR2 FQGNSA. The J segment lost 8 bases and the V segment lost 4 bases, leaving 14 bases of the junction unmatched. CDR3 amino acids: CASSSTAGDRQGTQYF. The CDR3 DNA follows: TGTGCCAGCAGCTCGACTGCCGGGGACAGGCAGGGTACGCAGTATTTT. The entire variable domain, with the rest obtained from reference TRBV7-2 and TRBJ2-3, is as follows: GAGVSQSPSNKVTEKGKDVELRCDPISGHTALYWYRQSLGQGLEFLIYFQGNSAPDKSGLPSDRFSAERTGGSVSTLTIQRTQQEDSAVYLCASSSTAGDRQGTQYFGPGTRLTVL.

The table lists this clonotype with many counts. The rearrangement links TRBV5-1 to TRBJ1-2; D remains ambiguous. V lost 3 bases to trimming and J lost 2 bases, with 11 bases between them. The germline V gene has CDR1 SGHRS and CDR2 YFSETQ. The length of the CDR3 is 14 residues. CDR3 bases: TGCGCCAGCAGCTCCGGGAGAGGCAACTATGGCTACACCTTC. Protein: CASSSGRGNYGYTF. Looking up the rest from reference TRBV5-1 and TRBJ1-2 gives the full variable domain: KAGVTQTPRYLIKTRGQQVTLSCSPISGHRSVSWYQQTPGQGLQFLFEYFSETQRNKGNFPGRFSGRQFSNSRSEMNVSTLELGDSALYLCASSSGRGNYGYTFGSGTRLTVV.

CDR3 residues: CASSLGLAGANEQFF. CDR3 sequence (DNA): TGTGCCAGCAGCTTAGGACTAGCGGGGGCGAATGAGCAGTTCTTC. This chain uses TRBV11-2 with TRBJ2-1, with 12 bases fitting TRBD2. The CDR3 is made up of 15 amino acids. Germline V lookup: CDR1 SGHAT, CDR2 FQNNGV. V shed 1 base, J shed 7 bases, and the junction held 2 bases outside the gene matches.

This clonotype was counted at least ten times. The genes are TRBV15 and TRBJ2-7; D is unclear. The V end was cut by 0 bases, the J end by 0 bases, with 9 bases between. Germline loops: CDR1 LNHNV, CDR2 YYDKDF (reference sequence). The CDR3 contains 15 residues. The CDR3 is CATSRELTRSYEQYF. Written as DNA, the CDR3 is TGTGCCACCAGCAGAGAACTGACCCGCTCCTACGAGCAGTACTTC.

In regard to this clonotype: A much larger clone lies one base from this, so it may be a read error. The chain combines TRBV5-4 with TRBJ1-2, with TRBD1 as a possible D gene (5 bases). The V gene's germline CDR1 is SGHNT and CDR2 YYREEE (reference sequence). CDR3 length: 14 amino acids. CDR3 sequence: CVSTLGGAWDGYTF. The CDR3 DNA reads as TGTGTCAGCACCCTAGGTGGGGCATGGGATGGCTACACCTTC.

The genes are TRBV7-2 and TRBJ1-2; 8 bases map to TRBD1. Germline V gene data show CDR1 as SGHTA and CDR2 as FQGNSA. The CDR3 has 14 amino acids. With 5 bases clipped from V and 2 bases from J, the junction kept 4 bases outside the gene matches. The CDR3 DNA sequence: TGTGCCAGCAGCGCTAGACAGGGGAACTATGGCTACACCTTC. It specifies CASSARQGNYGYTF. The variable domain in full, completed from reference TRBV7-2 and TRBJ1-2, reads GAGVSQSPSNKVTEKGKDVELRCDPISGHTALYWYRQSLGQGLEFLIYFQGNSAPDKSGLPSDRFSAERTGGSVSTLTIQRTQQEDSAVYLCASSARQGNYGYTFGSGTRLTVV.

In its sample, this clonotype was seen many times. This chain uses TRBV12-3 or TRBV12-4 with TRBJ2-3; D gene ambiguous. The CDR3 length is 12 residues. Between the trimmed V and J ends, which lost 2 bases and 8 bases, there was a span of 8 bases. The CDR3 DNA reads TGTGCCAGCAGTTTAATCTTCGGTACGCAGTATTTT. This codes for CASSLIFGTQYF.

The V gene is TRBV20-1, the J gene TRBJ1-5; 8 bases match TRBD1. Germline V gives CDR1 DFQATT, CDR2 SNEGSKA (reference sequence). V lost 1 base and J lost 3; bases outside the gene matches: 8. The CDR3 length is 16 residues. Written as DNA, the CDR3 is TGCAGTGCTAGAGCGATCAGACAGGGGATCAATCAGCCCCAGCATTTT. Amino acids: CSARAIRQGINQPQHF.

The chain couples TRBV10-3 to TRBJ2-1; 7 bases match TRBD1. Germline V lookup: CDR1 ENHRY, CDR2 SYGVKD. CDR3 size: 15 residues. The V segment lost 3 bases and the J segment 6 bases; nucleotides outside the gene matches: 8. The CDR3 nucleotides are TGTGCCATCAGTGATTCAACGTCAGGGGGCAATGAGCAGTTCTTC. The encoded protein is CAISDSTSGGNEQFF.

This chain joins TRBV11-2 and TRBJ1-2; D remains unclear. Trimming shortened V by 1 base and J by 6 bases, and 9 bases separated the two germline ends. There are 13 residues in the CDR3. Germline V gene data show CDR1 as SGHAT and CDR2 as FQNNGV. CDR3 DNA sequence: TGTGCCAGCAGCTTAGGCAGATCCAATGGCTACACCTTC. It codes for CASSLGRSNGYTF. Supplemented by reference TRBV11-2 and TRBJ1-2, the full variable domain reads EAGVAQSPRYKIIEKRQSVAFWCNPISGHATLYWYQQILGQGPKLLIQFQNNGVVDDSQLPKDRFSAERLKGVDSTLKIQPAKLEDSAVYLCASSLGRSNGYTFGSGTRLTVV.

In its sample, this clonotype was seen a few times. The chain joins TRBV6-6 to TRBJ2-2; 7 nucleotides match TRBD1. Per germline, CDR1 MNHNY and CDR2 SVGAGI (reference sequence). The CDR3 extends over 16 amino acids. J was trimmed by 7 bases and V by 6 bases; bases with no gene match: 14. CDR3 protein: CASSLKSGQTNGELFF. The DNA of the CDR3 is TGTGCCAGCAGCCTAAAATCGGGACAGACGAACGGGGAGCTGTTTTTT.

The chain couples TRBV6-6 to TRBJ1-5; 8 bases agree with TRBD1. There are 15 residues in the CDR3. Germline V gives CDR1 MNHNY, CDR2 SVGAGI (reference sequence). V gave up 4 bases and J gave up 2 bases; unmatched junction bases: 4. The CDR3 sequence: CASSSLDRGNQPQHF. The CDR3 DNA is TGTGCCAGCAGTTCCTTGGACAGGGGCAATCAGCCCCAGCATTTT.

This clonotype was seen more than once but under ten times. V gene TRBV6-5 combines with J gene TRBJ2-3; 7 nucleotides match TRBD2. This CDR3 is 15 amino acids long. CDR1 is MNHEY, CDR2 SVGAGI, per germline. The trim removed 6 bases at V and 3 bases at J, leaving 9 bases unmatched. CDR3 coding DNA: TGTGCCAGCAGCCCCCGGCCCGGGGGGACAGATACGCAGTATTTT. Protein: CASSPRPGGTDTQYF.

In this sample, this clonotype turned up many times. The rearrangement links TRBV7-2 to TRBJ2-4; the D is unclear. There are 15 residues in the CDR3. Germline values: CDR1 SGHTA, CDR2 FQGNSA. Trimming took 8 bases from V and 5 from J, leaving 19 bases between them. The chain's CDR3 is CASSHLHRGENIQYF. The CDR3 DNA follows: TGTGCCAGCTCTCACCTACACCGTGGGGAAAACATTCAGTACTTC.

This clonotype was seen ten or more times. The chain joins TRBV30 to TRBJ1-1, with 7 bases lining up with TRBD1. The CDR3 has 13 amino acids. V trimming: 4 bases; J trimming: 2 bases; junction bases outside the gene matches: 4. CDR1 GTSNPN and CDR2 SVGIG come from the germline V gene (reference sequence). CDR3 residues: CAWTDRVNTEAFF. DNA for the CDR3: TGTGCCTGGACCGACAGGGTCAACACTGAAGCTTTCTTT.

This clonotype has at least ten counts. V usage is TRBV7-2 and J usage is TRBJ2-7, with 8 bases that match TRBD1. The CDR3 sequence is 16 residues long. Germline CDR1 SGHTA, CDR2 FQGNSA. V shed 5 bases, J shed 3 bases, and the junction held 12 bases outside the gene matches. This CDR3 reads CASSAAGGLGIYEQYF. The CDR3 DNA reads TGTGCCAGCAGCGCCGCAGGGGGCTTAGGTATCTACGAGCAGTACTTC. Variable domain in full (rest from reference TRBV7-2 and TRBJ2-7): GAGVSQSPSNKVTEKGKDVELRCDPISGHTALYWYRQSLGQGLEFLIYFQGNSAPDKSGLPSDRFSAERTGGSVSTLTIQRTQQEDSAVYLCASSAAGGLGIYEQYFGPGTRLTVT.

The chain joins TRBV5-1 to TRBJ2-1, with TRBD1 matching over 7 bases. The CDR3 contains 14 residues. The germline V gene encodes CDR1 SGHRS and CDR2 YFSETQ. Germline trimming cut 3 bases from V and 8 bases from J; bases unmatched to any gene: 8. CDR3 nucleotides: TGCGCCAGCAGCTGGGGCCTAGGGGGCGATGAGCAGTTCTTC. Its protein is CASSWGLGGDEQFF.

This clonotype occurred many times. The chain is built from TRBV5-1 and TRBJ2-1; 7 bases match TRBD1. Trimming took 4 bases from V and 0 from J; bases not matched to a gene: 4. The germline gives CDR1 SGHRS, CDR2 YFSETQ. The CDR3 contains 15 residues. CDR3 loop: CASSVGTVSYNEQFF. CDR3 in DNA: TGCGCCAGCAGCGTGGGGACAGTCTCCTACAATGAGCAGTTCTTC. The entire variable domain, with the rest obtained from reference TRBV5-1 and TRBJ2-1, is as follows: KAGVTQTPRYLIKTRGQQVTLSCSPISGHRSVSWYQQTPGQGLQFLFEYFSETQRNKGNFPGRFSGRQFSNSRSEMNVSTLELGDSALYLCASSVGTVSYNEQFFGPGTRLTVL.

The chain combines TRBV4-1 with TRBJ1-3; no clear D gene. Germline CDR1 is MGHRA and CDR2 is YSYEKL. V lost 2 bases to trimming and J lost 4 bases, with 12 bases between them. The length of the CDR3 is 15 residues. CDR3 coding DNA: TGCGCCAGCAGCCAACTAAGGATGGGAGGAAACACCATATATTTT. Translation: CASSQLRMGGNTIYF.